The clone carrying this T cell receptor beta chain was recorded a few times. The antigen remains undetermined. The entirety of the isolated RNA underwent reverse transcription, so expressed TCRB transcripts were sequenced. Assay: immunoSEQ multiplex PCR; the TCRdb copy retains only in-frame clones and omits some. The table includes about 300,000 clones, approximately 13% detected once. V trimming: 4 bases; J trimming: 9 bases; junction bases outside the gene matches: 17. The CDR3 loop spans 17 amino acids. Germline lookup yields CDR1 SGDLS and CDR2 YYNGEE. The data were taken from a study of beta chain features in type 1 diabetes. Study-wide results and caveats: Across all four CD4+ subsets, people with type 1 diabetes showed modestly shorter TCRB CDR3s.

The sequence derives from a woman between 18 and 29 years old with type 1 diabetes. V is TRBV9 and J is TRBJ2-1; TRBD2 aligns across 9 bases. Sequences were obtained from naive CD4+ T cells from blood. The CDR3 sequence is CASSRPGGRVASSEQFF. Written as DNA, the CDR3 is TGTGCCAGCAGCAGGCCCGGCGGGAGGGTGGCGTCAAGTGAGCAGTTCTTC.